Listed below are T cell receptor beta chains from one sample, sequenced in a study of response to subunit inactivated influenza vaccine. TCRdb re-analysed the RT-PCR reads in MiXCR, keeping a single row per CDR3 protein. The data contain about 190,000 distinct CDR3 sequences, around an eighth of them singletons. Here the sequenced sample was CD8+ T cells sorted from PBMCs, taken 4 to 6 days after vaccination. Receptor source: a man aged 50 to 59 who received an inactivated influenza vaccine. Each CDR3 is given with its conserved first and last residue. The order of the fields is V gene, J gene, CDR3 protein.

v_gene: TRBV12-3/TRBV12-4
j_gene: TRBJ2-1
CDR3aa: CACSFGPVGGRIPYNEQFF

v_gene: TRBV4-2
j_gene: TRBJ2-7
CDR3aa: CASSQLLAGGAYEQYF

v_gene: TRBV29-1
j_gene: TRBJ2-7
CDR3aa: CSVTGDRAKTLDEQYF

v_gene: TRBV20-1
j_gene: TRBJ2-1
CDR3aa: CSAPGASGSYNEQFF

v_gene: TRBV7-9
j_gene: TRBJ1-1
CDR3aa: CASSRGGVNTEAFF

v_gene: TRBV12-3/TRBV12-4
j_gene: TRBJ2-1
CDR3aa: CASRTPWRGDEQFF

v_gene: TRBV7-2
j_gene: TRBJ2-7
CDR3aa: CASSLKGFSSYEQYF

v_gene: TRBV4-2
j_gene: TRBJ2-2
CDR3aa: CASSGTSGRVTGELFF

v_gene: TRBV24-1
j_gene: TRBJ1-1
CDR3aa: CATSDLWGSEAFF

v_gene: TRBV7-8
j_gene: TRBJ2-5
CDR3aa: CASIGRIQETQYF

v_gene: TRBV7-9
j_gene: TRBJ2-1
CDR3aa: CASSLPRERWDNEQFF

v_gene: TRBV6-2/TRBV6-3
j_gene: TRBJ2-7
CDR3aa: CASSYSILAGGYEQYF

v_gene: TRBV7-6
j_gene: TRBJ2-1
CDR3aa: CASSLDRWGGVQFF

v_gene: TRBV7-2
j_gene: TRBJ1-1
CDR3aa: CASSPPSGTEAFF

v_gene: TRBV13
j_gene: TRBJ2-3
CDR3aa: CASSIRDRGRGDTQYF

v_gene: TRBV28
j_gene: TRBJ1-1
CDR3aa: CASRLRDKEAFF

v_gene: TRBV9
j_gene: TRBJ2-7
CDR3aa: CASSVASAGAYEQYF

v_gene: TRBV11-1
j_gene: TRBJ2-5
CDR3aa: CASSLSDSGETQYF

v_gene: TRBV27
j_gene: TRBJ2-1
CDR3aa: CASGKLAGNNNEQFF

v_gene: TRBV4-3
j_gene: TRBJ1-1
CDR3aa: CASSQDVSLEAFF

v_gene: TRBV12-3/TRBV12-4
j_gene: TRBJ2-1
CDR3aa: CASSSGDSYNEQFF

v_gene: TRBV29-1
j_gene: TRBJ1-2
CDR3aa: CSVGGYTF

v_gene: TRBV4-1
j_gene: TRBJ2-7
CDR3aa: CASSQDSWYEQYF

v_gene: TRBV20-1
j_gene: TRBJ2-5
CDR3aa: CSAGGLDRGQETQYF

v_gene: TRBV19
j_gene: TRBJ2-2
CDR3aa: CASSIFWVSGELFF

v_gene: TRBV11-2
j_gene: TRBJ2-5
CDR3aa: CASSFGVTQYF

v_gene: TRBV7-9
j_gene: TRBJ2-1
CDR3aa: CASSYQVDNEQFF

v_gene: TRBV20-1
j_gene: TRBJ2-1
CDR3aa: CSATQGGQLNEQFF

v_gene: TRBV6-5
j_gene: TRBJ2-3
CDR3aa: CASSYSAGGTRDTQYF

v_gene: TRBV2
j_gene: TRBJ2-2
CDR3aa: CASIGSQGLFF

v_gene: TRBV7-9
j_gene: TRBJ2-1
CDR3aa: CASSIDLNNEQFF

v_gene: TRBV7-8
j_gene: TRBJ2-7
CDR3aa: CASRFTGGYEQYF

v_gene: TRBV24-1
j_gene: TRBJ2-3
CDR3aa: CATSDGGTLGTQYF

v_gene: TRBV6-2/TRBV6-3
j_gene: TRBJ2-1
CDR3aa: CASSYGDFRFF

v_gene: TRBV28
j_gene: TRBJ2-1
CDR3aa: CASSLDRGPNEQFF

v_gene: TRBV24-1
j_gene: TRBJ2-2
CDR3aa: CATSEPTGENTGELFF

v_gene: TRBV5-1
j_gene: TRBJ2-1
CDR3aa: CASSWGTIEQFF

v_gene: TRBV5-1
j_gene: TRBJ2-7
CDR3aa: CASSLDRGHHEQYF

v_gene: TRBV29-1
j_gene: TRBJ2-7
CDR3aa: CSVLQGHTYEQYF

v_gene: TRBV7-9
j_gene: TRBJ1-1
CDR3aa: CASNPSPRDRMEAFF

v_gene: TRBV12-3/TRBV12-4
j_gene: TRBJ1-3
CDR3aa: CASTTGFSGNTIYF

v_gene: TRBV7-9
j_gene: TRBJ2-5
CDR3aa: CASSPAAGLYF

v_gene: TRBV15
j_gene: TRBJ1-1
CDR3aa: CATSPGNAYEAFF

v_gene: TRBV27
j_gene: TRBJ2-2
CDR3aa: CASLGKGVSTGELFF

v_gene: TRBV3-1
j_gene: TRBJ1-4
CDR3aa: CASSQAEPAEKLFF

v_gene: TRBV20-1
j_gene: TRBJ2-2
CDR3aa: CSARDLTSPWTGELFF

v_gene: TRBV19
j_gene: TRBJ2-5
CDR3aa: CASSARYGLGQETQYF

v_gene: TRBV20-1
j_gene: TRBJ2-7
CDR3aa: CSARAPRGYEQYF

v_gene: TRBV12-3/TRBV12-4
j_gene: TRBJ1-5
CDR3aa: CASSINRGNQPQHF

v_gene: TRBV2
j_gene: TRBJ2-1
CDR3aa: CASRITAGGPYEQFF

v_gene: TRBV27
j_gene: TRBJ1-6
CDR3aa: CASSHEWTGLGSPLHF

v_gene: TRBV4-3
j_gene: TRBJ1-2
CDR3aa: CASSLRGTGAYGYTF

v_gene: TRBV6-5
j_gene: TRBJ2-6
CDR3aa: CASSYSYAGAYSGANVLTF

v_gene: TRBV20-1
j_gene: TRBJ2-7
CDR3aa: CSARETPSGAYEQYF

v_gene: TRBV9
j_gene: TRBJ2-3
CDR3aa: CASSVGRSDTQYF

v_gene: TRBV6-5
j_gene: TRBJ1-1
CDR3aa: CASSYSDRLTAEAFF

v_gene: TRBV6-1
j_gene: TRBJ2-1
CDR3aa: CASVSGGQYNEQFF

v_gene: TRBV28
j_gene: TRBJ1-1
CDR3aa: CASSSIDTSRAEAFF

v_gene: TRBV2
j_gene: TRBJ2-2
CDR3aa: CASRWGLKPTGELFF

v_gene: TRBV11-3
j_gene: TRBJ2-1
CDR3aa: CASSQWDSPNEQFF